These T cell receptor beta chains were read from a single sample in a study of blood T cell repertoires in COVID-19. Data came from immunoSEQ multiplex PCR; TCRdb stores just in-frame clones and leaves some out. Of about 390,000 clones listed, approximately 87% are singletons. Sequencing used PBMCs or T cells enriched from blood (not recorded which). The receptor set was obtained from a woman between 50 and 59 years old who had recovered from COVID-19. Each CDR3 is given with its conserved first and last residue. D genes are given only for firm matches. The listing skips clone size in some rows; elsewhere it reads once, few, many or a size class.

D gene | clone size | J gene | V gene | CDR3 DNA | CDR3 protein
NA | many | TRBJ1-1 | TRBV12-3/TRBV12-4 | TGTGCCAGCAGTCGAAGACAAGAAGCTTTCTTT | CASSRRQEAFF
TRBD1 | few | TRBJ1-2 | TRBV19 | TGTGCCAGTAGGACAGGGAACTATGGCTACACCTTC | CASRTGNYGYTF
NA | NA | TRBJ1-5 | TRBV19 | TGTGCCAGTAGTTTGTACAGGGATCAGCCCCAGCATTTT | CASSLYRDQPQHF
TRBD1 | NA | TRBJ2-7 | TRBV7-9 | TGTGCCAGCAGCCCGGGGACAGGGGCCCCCTACGAGCAGTACTTC | CASSPGTGAPYEQYF
NA | NA | TRBJ1-1 | TRBV2 | TGTGCCAGCAGTGAAGCGGACCCACGAGGGACTGAAGCTTTCTTT | CASSEADPRGTEAFF
NA | NA | TRBJ2-3 | TRBV2 | TGTGCCAACCCCCTTAGCGGATCTAGCACAGATACGCAGTATTTT | CANPLSGSSTDTQYF
NA | NA | TRBJ1-3 | TRBV5-5 | TGTGCCAGCAGCTTGGAGGGGAGGGCAGGAAACACCATATATTTT | CASSLEGRAGNTIYF
NA | NA | TRBJ2-3 | TRBV19 | TGTGCCAGTAGTATAGGACAGGAATACACAGATACGCCGACAGATACGCAGTATTTT | CASSIGQEYTDTPTDTQYF
NA | NA | TRBJ1-1 | TRBV7-2 | TGTGCCAGCAGAACCCGGGACAAGGAAGCTTTCTTT | CASRTRDKEAFF
NA | NA | TRBJ1-4 | TRBV7-9 | TGTGCCAGCAGCCACTCAGGGTCGAGAGGAAAACTGTTTTTT | CASSHSGSRGKLFF
NA | NA | TRBJ1-6 | TRBV13 | TGTGCCAGCAGCGTTAGAACAGATAATAATTCACCCCTCCACTTT | CASSVRTDNNSPLHF
NA | NA | TRBJ1-6 | TRBV18 | TGTGCCAGCACGAGGAACCGGGACAAAAACTCACCCCTCCACTTT | CASTRNRDKNSPLHF
NA | NA | TRBJ2-1 | TRBV11-3 | TGTGCCAGCAGCCCGACGGGGGGCACCTACAATGAGCAGTTCTTC | CASSPTGGTYNEQFF
NA | once | TRBJ1-6 | TRBV7-9 | TGTGCCAGCAGCTTAGTAGGAGTCGGTAATTCACCCCTCCACTTT | CASSLVGVGNSPLHF
NA | NA | TRBJ1-1 | TRBV7-9 | TGTGCCAGCAGCCCTCCCCGAGGGATGTTAGCTGAAGCTTTCTTT | CASSPPRGMLAEAFF
TRBD1 | NA | TRBJ1-2 | TRBV18 | TGTGCCAGCTCACCACGGGACAGTCGTTATGGCTACACCTTC | CASSPRDSRYGYTF
NA | once | TRBJ2-1 | TRBV29-1 | TGCAGCGTTGAAGGCGGGGGCGTCCCATACAATGAGCAGTTCTTC | CSVEGGGVPYNEQFF
NA | NA | TRBJ1-2 | TRBV2 | TGTGCCAGCACGGGGTGGGGAGCGAACTATGGCTACACCTTC | CASTGWGANYGYTF
NA | once | TRBJ2-3 | TRBV27 | TGTGCCAGCTGCGGGGTGACAGATACGCAGTATTTT | CASCGVTDTQYF
NA | NA | TRBJ2-6 | TRBV7-3 | TGTGCCAGCAGCCGAAACCCGCGGAGCTCTGGGGCCAACGTCCTGACTTTC | CASSRNPRSSGANVLTF
TRBD1 | NA | TRBJ1-2 | TRBV19 | TGTGCCAGTAGCTTCTCCGGGACAGGGGTCGTCTATGGCTACACCTTC | CASSFSGTGVVYGYTF
NA | NA | TRBJ1-1 | TRBV30 | TGTGCCTGGATGAGACGTATACAGGGTGAAAACACTGAAGCTTTCTTT | CAWMRRIQGENTEAFF
NA | NA | TRBJ1-6 | TRBV11-1 | TGTGCCAGCAGCTTATCTGGGTCAAGACTACGGAAACCCCTCCACTTT | CASSLSGSRLRKPLHF
NA | NA | TRBJ1-1 | TRBV24-1 | TGTGCCACCAGTGATTACCCTACAGGGTCCCCGATGAACACTGAAGCTTTCTTT | CATSDYPTGSPMNTEAFF
NA | NA | TRBJ1-2 | TRBV6-1 | TGTGCCAGCAGTGAACGGTTCCATGGCTACACCTTC | CASSERFHGYTF
TRBD1 | NA | TRBJ1-1 | TRBV4-3 | TGCGCCAGCAGACAGGGGCGGGATGGCACTGAAGCTTTCTTT | CASRQGRDGTEAFF
NA | NA | TRBJ2-3 | TRBV10-3 | TGTGCCATCAGTGAGTCGGGCACCGGGGCAGATACGCAGTATTTT | CAISESGTGADTQYF
TRBD1 | NA | TRBJ1-1 | TRBV18 | TGTGCCAGCTCACCAGACGCAGGGACAGCGGCTTTCTTT | CASSPDAGTAAFF
TRBD2 | NA | TRBJ2-2 | TRBV5-1 | TGCGCCAGCAGCCTGCGGACTAGCGGGGGGACCGGGGAGCTGTTTTTT | CASSLRTSGGTGELFF
TRBD1 | once | TRBJ1-1 | TRBV27 | TGTGCCAGCATAGGACAGGGTTTAACTGAAGCTTTCTTT | CASIGQGLTEAFF
TRBD1 | NA | TRBJ2-2 | TRBV4-1 | TGCGCCAGCAGCCAGGGACAGGGGTATAACGGGGAGCTGTTTTTT | CASSQGQGYNGELFF
NA | NA | TRBJ1-2 | TRBV5-6 | TGTGCCAGCAGCTTGGGAGGCAGACCCTATGGCTACACCTTC | CASSLGGRPYGYTF
TRBD1 | NA | TRBJ1-2 | TRBV2 | TGTGCCAGCAGCGGGGACAGGGGTTACGGCTACACCTTC | CASSGDRGYGYTF
NA | NA | TRBJ2-2 | TRBV27 | TGTGCCAGCAGTACAGTCGCGGGGAACACCGGGGAGCTGTTTTTT | CASSTVAGNTGELFF
TRBD1 | NA | TRBJ1-5 | TRBV7-2 | TGTGCCAGCAGCTTAAGACAGGGGGCTAATCAGCCCCAGCATTTT | CASSLRQGANQPQHF
NA | NA | TRBJ2-5 | TRBV3-1/TRBV3-2 | TGTGCCAGCAGCCAACCACAGGAGTACCAAGAGACCCAGTACTTC | CASSQPQEYQETQYF
TRBD1 | NA | TRBJ1-2 | TRBV28 | TGTGCCAGCAGTTCGACAGGGAGAGGCTACACCTTC | CASSSTGRGYTF
NA | NA | TRBJ1-1 | TRBV30 | TGTGCCTGGAGTGTAACGGGATTCTCTGAAGCTTTCTTT | CAWSVTGFSEAFF
TRBD1 | NA | TRBJ2-3 | TRBV5-1 | TGCGCCAGCAGCTCTACGACAGGGGCGATCGCAGATACGCAGTATTTT | CASSSTTGAIADTQYF
NA | NA | TRBJ1-1 | TRBV2 | TGTGCCAGCAGTCGAGGGGGGAACACTGAAGCTTTCTTT | CASSRGGNTEAFF
TRBD2 | NA | TRBJ2-3 | TRBV3-1/TRBV3-2 | TGTGCCAGCAGCCGCCTGGGACTAGCGGGGGGGCCTGGTTGGACAGATACGCAGTATTTT | CASSRLGLAGGPGWTDTQYF
NA | NA | TRBJ1-2 | TRBV10-3 | TGTGCCATCAGTGAGACAGAAGGCTACACCTTC | CAISETEGYTF
TRBD1 | NA | TRBJ1-2 | TRBV24-1 | TGTGCCGTCGGGACAGATAACTATGGCTACACCTTC | CAVGTDNYGYTF
NA | NA | TRBJ1-2 | TRBV28 | TGTGCCAGCAGCACTCGGACAAGAAACTATGGCTACACCTTC | CASSTRTRNYGYTF
NA | NA | TRBJ1-4 | TRBV2 | TGTGCCAGCAGTGACGGAACAGTAGATGAAAAACTGTTTTTT | CASSDGTVDEKLFF
NA | NA | TRBJ2-7 | TRBV3-1/TRBV3-2 | TGTGCCAGCAGCGACCGCAGGAACGACGAGCAGTACTTC | CASSDRRNDEQYF
TRBD1 | NA | TRBJ1-2 | TRBV5-8 | TGTGCCAGCAGCCCCCGGGACAGAAACTATGGCTACACCTTC | CASSPRDRNYGYTF
TRBD1 | NA | TRBJ1-5 | TRBV10-3 | TGTGCCATCAGTGAGTCCCGGGACAGGCACAATCAGCCCCAGCATTTT | CAISESRDRHNQPQHF
NA | few | TRBJ2-7 | TRBV5-1 | TGCGCCAGCAGCTTATCCAGCTCCTACGAGCAGTACTTC | CASSLSSSYEQYF
NA | NA | TRBJ1-5 | TRBV3-1/TRBV3-2 | TGTGCCAGCAGCCAAGCCACAGCTTATAGCAATCAGCCCCAGCATTTT | CASSQATAYSNQPQHF
TRBD1 | NA | TRBJ1-2 | TRBV5-4 | TGTGCCAGCAGCCGGGACAGGGGGAACTATGGCTACACCTTC | CASSRDRGNYGYTF
NA | NA | TRBJ1-3 | TRBV30 | NA | CAVAIGTGTAIDF
NA | NA | TRBJ2-7 | TRBV19 | TGTGCCAGTAGTCCCCACAGAAACACCTACGAGCAGTACTTC | CASSPHRNTYEQYF
NA | NA | TRBJ1-1 | TRBV4-1 | TGCGCCAGCAGCCAAGTGGTGAGACAGCCAAACACTGAAGCTTTCTTT | CASSQVVRQPNTEAFF
TRBD1 | NA | TRBJ1-3 | TRBV6-5 | TGTGCCAGCAGTTACTCAGCGACAGGGGTCGGAAACACCATATATTTT | CASSYSATGVGNTIYF
NA | NA | TRBJ2-6 | TRBV18 | TGTGCCAGCTCACCAATCGCAGGGGACACTGGGGCCAACGTCCTGACTTTC | CASSPIAGDTGANVLTF
TRBD1 | NA | TRBJ2-1 | TRBV3-1/TRBV3-2 | TGTGCCAGCAGGGGAGGACAGGGTTTGGGAAATGAGCAGTTCTTC | CASRGGQGLGNEQFF
NA | NA | TRBJ1-1 | TRBV6-2/TRBV6-3 | TGTGCCAGCAGCCTCGGGAGCATACAAAGGACTGAAGCTTTCTTT | CASSLGSIQRTEAFF
NA | NA | TRBJ1-2 | TRBV28 | TGTGCCAGCAGTTTCCCCTTTCAGGGTGGCTACACCTTC | CASSFPFQGGYTF
NA | NA | TRBJ2-3 | TRBV10-3 | TGTGCCATCAGCACCCCTAGTGCCCCTCGAACGACGCAGTATTTT | CAISTPSAPRTTQYF